This TCR beta chain came from a study of cytomegalovirus exposure and HLA in healthy donors. Regarding the study as a whole: It is likely that the observed cluster of highly shared sequence variants was a sequencing artifact.

Comment on this clone: Its cognate antigen is unknown.

Vbeta (60) and Jbeta (13) primers were used in the PCR. The protocol was immunoSEQ multiplex PCR, while the TCRdb copy is restricted to in-frame clones and leaves out a portion. The profile shows under 200,000 clones, roughly 90% of them singletons. This receptor was taken from a woman aged 18-35 years in good health and CMV-seronegative. Specimen: PBMCs.

CDR3: CASSLGVSGVGEAFF. The CDR3 bases are TGTGCCAGCAGCTTAGGAGTTTCGGGGGTCGGTGAAGCTTTCTTT. The chain recombines TRBV7-9 with TRBJ1-1; possible D gene TRBD1, 5 bases. Germline assignment: CDR1 SEHNR and CDR2 FQNEAQ (reference sequence). The CDR3 extends over 15 amino acids. Trimming removed 1 base at V and 7 bases at J, with 16 bases between.